The clone carrying this TCR beta chain has more than one count but fewer than ten. Antigen specificity is unknown. One entry per CDR3 protein, called by TCRdb with MiXCR from the 5' RACE reads. Of some 840,000 distinct CDR3 sequences listed, about an eighth are singletons. These data originate in a study of CD8 T cells in ankylosing spondylitis. CDR1 MGHDK and CDR2 SYGVNS come from the germline V gene. The CDR3 totals 15 residues. V lost 5 bases and J lost 4, with 17 bases in between. Study-wide findings and caveats: Disease-linked clones were reportedly significantly enriched in matched ankylosing spondylitis synovial fluid. Certain motif variants had earlier appeared in reactive arthritis synovial fluid and blood. What appeared characteristic of ankylosing spondylitis blood was a TCR beta motif of eight highly homologous variants.

This clonotype originated in a male donor with ankylosing spondylitis. Sample: blood, either unsorted or a sorted T cell fraction (not recorded which). The chain joins TRBV25-1 to TRBJ2-5; D is undetermined. The CDR3 nucleotides read TGTGCCAGCAGTCAACCACAAATGTTTGGAGAGACCCAGTACTTC. This sequence encodes CASSQPQMFGETQYF.